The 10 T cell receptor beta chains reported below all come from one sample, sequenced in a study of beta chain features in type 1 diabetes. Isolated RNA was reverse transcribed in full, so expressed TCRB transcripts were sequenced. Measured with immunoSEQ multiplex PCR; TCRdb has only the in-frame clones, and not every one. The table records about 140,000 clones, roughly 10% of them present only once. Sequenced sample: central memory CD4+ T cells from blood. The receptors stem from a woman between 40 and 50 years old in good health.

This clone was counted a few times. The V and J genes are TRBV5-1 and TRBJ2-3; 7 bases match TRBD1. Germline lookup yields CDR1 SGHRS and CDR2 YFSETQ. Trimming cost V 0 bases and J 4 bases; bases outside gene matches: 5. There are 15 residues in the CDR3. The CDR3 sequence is CASSLAGQGADTQYF. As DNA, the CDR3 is TGCGCCAGCAGCTTGGCCGGGCAGGGGGCAGATACGCAGTATTTT.

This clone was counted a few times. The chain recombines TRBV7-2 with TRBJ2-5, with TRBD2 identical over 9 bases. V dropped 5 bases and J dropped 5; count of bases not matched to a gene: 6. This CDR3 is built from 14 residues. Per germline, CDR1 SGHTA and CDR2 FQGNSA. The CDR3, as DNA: TGTGCCAGCAGCCGTGGCGGGGGGGCGGAGACCCAGTACTTC. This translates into CASSRGGGAETQYF. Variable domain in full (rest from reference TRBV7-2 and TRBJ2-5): GAGVSQSPSNKVTEKGKDVELRCDPISGHTALYWYRQSLGQGLEFLIYFQGNSAPDKSGLPSDRFSAERTGGSVSTLTIQRTQQEDSAVYLCASSRGGGAETQYFGPGTRLLVL.

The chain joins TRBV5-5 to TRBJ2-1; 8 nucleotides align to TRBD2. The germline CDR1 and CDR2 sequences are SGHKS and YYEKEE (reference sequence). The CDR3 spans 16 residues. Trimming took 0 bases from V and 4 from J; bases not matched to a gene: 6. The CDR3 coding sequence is TGTGCCAGCAGCTTGGCGAGACTAGCGTTTTACAATGAGCAGTTCTTC. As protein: CASSLARLAFYNEQFF.

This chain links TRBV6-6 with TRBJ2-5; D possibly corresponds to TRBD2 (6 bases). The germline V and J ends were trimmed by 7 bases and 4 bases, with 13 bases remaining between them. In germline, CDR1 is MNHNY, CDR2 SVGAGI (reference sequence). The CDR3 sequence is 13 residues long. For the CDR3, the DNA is TGTGCCAGCAAGCTAGGGAGGACAGAGACCCAGTACTTC. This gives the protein CASKLGRTETQYF.

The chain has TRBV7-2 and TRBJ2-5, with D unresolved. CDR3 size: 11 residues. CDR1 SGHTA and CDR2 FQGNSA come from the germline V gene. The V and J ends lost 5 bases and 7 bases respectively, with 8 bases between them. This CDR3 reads CASSQRGTQYF. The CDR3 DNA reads TGTGCCAGCAGCCAAAGAGGGACCCAGTACTTC.

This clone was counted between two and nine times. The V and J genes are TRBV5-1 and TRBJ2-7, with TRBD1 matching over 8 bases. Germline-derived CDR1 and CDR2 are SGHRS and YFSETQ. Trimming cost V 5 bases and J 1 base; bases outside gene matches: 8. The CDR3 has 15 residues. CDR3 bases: TGCGCCAGCAGGTCACAGACAGGGGCGTCCTACGAGCAGTACTTC. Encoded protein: CASRSQTGASYEQYF.

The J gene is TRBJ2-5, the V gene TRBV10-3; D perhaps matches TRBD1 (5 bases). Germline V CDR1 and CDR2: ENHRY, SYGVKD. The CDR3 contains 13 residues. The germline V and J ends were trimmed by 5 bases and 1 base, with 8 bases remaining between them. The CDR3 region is CAISLTAQETQYF. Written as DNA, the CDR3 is TGTGCCATCAGTTTGACAGCCCAAGAGACCCAGTACTTC.

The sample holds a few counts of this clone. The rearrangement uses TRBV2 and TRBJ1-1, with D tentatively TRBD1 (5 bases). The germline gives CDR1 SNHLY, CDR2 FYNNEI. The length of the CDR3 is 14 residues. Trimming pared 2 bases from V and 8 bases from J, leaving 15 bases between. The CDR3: CASSELPGGKEAFF. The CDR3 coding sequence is TGTGCCAGCAGTGAACTCCCCGGGGGGAAGGAAGCTTTCTTT.

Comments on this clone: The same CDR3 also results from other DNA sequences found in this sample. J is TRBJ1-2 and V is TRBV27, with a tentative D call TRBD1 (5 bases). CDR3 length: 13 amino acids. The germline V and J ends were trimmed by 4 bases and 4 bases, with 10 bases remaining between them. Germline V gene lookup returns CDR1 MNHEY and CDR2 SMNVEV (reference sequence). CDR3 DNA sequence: TGTGCCAGCAGTTCAGGGACTGTCTATGGCTACACCTTC. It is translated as CASSSGTVYGYTF.

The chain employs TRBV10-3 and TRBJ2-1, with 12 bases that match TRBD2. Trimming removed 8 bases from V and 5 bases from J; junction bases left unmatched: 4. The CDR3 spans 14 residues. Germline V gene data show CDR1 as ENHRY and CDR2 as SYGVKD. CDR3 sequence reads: CAIRLAGGDNEQFF. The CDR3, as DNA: TGTGCCATCCGTCTAGCGGGGGGGGACAATGAGCAGTTCTTC.